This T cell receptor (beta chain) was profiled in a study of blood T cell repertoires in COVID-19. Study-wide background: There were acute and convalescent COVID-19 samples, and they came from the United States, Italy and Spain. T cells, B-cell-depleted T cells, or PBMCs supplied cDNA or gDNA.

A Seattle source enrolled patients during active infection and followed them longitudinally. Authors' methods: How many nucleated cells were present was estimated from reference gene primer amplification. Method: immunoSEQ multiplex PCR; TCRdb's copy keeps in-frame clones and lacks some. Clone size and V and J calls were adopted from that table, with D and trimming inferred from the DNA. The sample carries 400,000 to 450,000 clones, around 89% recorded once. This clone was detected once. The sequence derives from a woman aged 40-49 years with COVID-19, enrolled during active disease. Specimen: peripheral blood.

CDR3 protein: CASSYGSDEQFF. DNA for the CDR3: TGCGCCAGCAGCTATGGAAGCGATGAGCAGTTCTTC. The chain recombines TRBV5-1 with TRBJ2-1; D is unresolved. V lost 3 bases and J 8 bases, leaving 9 bases between the germline ends. This CDR3 is 12 amino acids long. Germline lookup yields CDR1 SGHRS and CDR2 YFSETQ.